The 7 T cell receptor beta chains given below trace back to one sample, sequenced in a study of blood T cell repertoires in COVID-19 (TCRdb year 2020). Libraries came from the immunoSEQ multiplex PCR assay. In TCRdb, the immuneACCESS table is reduced to in-frame sequences with V and J assigned. These tables do not hold every clone; where another copy was compared, an unresolved V gene accounts for under half, and the others remain unexplained. In this sample the table shows some 97,000 clones, about 84% of which occur a single time. Around 13% of the sample rests with the top ten. The material sequenced was peripheral blood. The source is a human donor in a cohort sampled during active COVID-19.

This chain links TRBV5-1 with TRBJ1-2; D ambiguous. Germline assignment: CDR1 SGHRS and CDR2 YFSETQ. The V end lost 6 bases, the J end lost 1 base, and 13 bases lay between the germline ends. The CDR3 consists of 14 residues. The CDR3 sequence: CASKLGEGNYGYTF. CDR3 nucleotide sequence: TGCGCCAGCAAGTTGGGAGAGGGTAACTATGGCTACACCTTC.

This sequence joins TRBV7-2 and TRBJ2-5; 13 positions agree with TRBD2. This CDR3 region has 19 residues. Germline CDR1 SGHTA, CDR2 FQGNSA. V was clipped by 1 base and J by 5 bases; unmatched bases: 13. CDR3 residues: CASSLGARTSGGVRETQYF. The DNA for the CDR3 is TGTGCCAGCAGCTTAGGGGCCCGCACTAGCGGGGGGGTGAGGGAGACCCAGTACTTC. Based on the CDR3 plus reference TRBV7-2 and TRBJ2-5, the full variable domain is GAGVSQSPSNKVTEKGKDVELRCDPISGHTALYWYRQSLGQGLEFLIYFQGNSAPDKSGLPSDRFSAERTGGSVSTLTIQRTQQEDSAVYLCASSLGARTSGGVRETQYFGPGTRLLVL.

V usage is TRBV7-6 and J usage is TRBJ1-3; D unclear. V was cut by 0 bases and J by 4 bases, with 16 bases left in between. Germline V lookup: CDR1 SGHVS, CDR2 FNYEAQ. This CDR3 is 17 amino acids long. CDR3 protein: CASSLAPRTQAGNTIYF. The CDR3 DNA reads as TGTGCCAGCAGCTTAGCCCCGAGGACTCAGGCAGGAAACACCATATATTTT. The full variable domain, its missing parts supplied by reference TRBV7-6 and TRBJ1-3, is GAGVSQSPRYKVTKRGQDVALRCDPISGHVSLYWYRQALGQGPEFLTYFNYEAQQDKSGLPNDRFSAERPEGSISTLTIQRTEQRDSAMYRCASSLAPRTQAGNTIYFGEGSWLTVV.

This clone was counted a few times. The rearrangement joins TRBV19 to TRBJ2-2; 15 bases line up with TRBD2. V shed 6 bases and J 6 bases; nucleotides not matched to a gene: 2. Germline loops: CDR1 LNHDA, CDR2 SQIVND (reference sequence). The CDR3 runs to 15 residues. CDR3 sequence: CASRRTSGGAGELFF. CDR3 nucleotide sequence: TGTGCCAGTAGGCGGACTAGCGGGGGGGCCGGGGAGCTGTTTTTT.

This clone was observed a single time. The rearrangement uses TRBV5-4 and TRBJ2-3; 8 bases are a match to TRBD2. The CDR3 covers 15 residues. CDR1 and CDR2 from the germline V gene are SGHNT and YYREEE (reference sequence). The J segment lost 2 bases and the V segment lost 4 bases, leaving 6 bases of the junction unmatched. For the CDR3, the DNA is TGTGCCAGCAGCGAGAGCGGGGGAAACACAGATACGCAGTATTTT. It translates to CASSESGGNTDTQYF.

The rearrangement links TRBV5-1 to TRBJ1-5; TRBD1 is a possible D gene (6 bases). The CDR3 spans 15 residues. Trimming left V 1 base short and J 3 bases short, with 11 bases between. The germline CDR1 and CDR2 sequences are SGHRS and YFSETQ. In DNA, the CDR3 is TGCGCCAGCAGCTTGTGGGGACAAGACAATCAGCCCCAGCATTTT. Translating it yields CASSLWGQDNQPQHF.

V gene TRBV7-9 combines with J gene TRBJ2-7; 8 nucleotides match TRBD1. Losses at the gene ends were 5 bases for V and 0 bases for J; bases not matched to a gene: 3. Germline V gives CDR1 SEHNR, CDR2 FQNEAQ (reference sequence). The CDR3 is 14 residues long. The CDR3 reads CASSQGQASYEQYF. The CDR3, as DNA: TGTGCCAGCAGCCAGGGACAGGCCTCCTACGAGCAGTACTTC.